The following is a TCR beta chain sequence with its context. Its antigen remains unknown. Sequence at one end of the junction differs from germline and may be a read error. This entry is derived from a study of blood T cells in healthy people across ages. Broader study findings: With age, beta diversity per million T cells declined roughly linearly, significantly by 35 to 40. There was a strong correlation between TCR beta diversity and naive T cell percentage.

Germline CDR1 is SGDLS and CDR2 is YYNGEE. This CDR3 has 13 amino acids. Donors gave ten milliliters of peripheral blood apiece. Primed by a sample-barcoded 5' primer and a J-beta primer mix, a second PCR proceeded for 7 to 11 cycles. TCRdb used MiXCR to reprocess the 5' RACE reads, holding one entry per CDR3 protein. Of 650,000 to 1,000,000 distinct CDR3 sequences listed, around 36% are singletons. This clonotype was sampled from a man aged 18-30 years in good health. The J gene is TRBJ2-3, the V gene TRBV9; 8 positions match TRBD1. The sample consisted of blood. CDR3 DNA sequence: TGTGCCAGCAGCAATTCCGGGACAGGTACGCAGTATTTT. Translating it yields CASSNSGTGTQYF.